This entry is about one T cell receptor beta chain. No antigen is known for it. V was shortened by 3 bases and J by 5 bases, with 7 bases between the two germline ends. Looked up from germline, CDR1 is SGHVS and CDR2 is FNYEAQ. This CDR3 region has 13 residues. These data originate in a study of Ad26.COV2.S vaccination and SARS-CoV-2 variants. Study overall: Intramuscularly, Ad26.COV2.S was given either once or twice, 56 days apart. Study results and limitations: Vaccine and placebo recipients had similar non-spike TCR breadth. The analyses of TCR breadth and depth may have understated the size of total T cell responses.

The treatment was: 15 to 20 received Ad26.COV2.S at low or high dose, single or two shots; five or six received placebo; per-sample allocation not given. The samples date from day 63 after the first vaccine or placebo injection. In Boston, the donor was an adult between 18-55 years of age. Sequencing was performed with immunoSEQ multiplex PCR; in TCRdb, only in-frame clones are kept and a portion is missing. The table includes some 520,000 clones, around 88% detected once. This TCR was recovered from a person between 18 and 60 years old who received the Ad26.COV2.S COVID-19 vaccine or a placebo. The rearrangement joins TRBV7-6 to TRBJ2-2; maybe TRBD1 (5 bases). The sample was peripheral blood, taken in a trial of Ad26.COV2.S vaccine versus placebo. The CDR3 loop is CASSFPGTGELFF. Here the CDR3 DNA reads TGTGCCAGCAGCTTTCCAGGGACCGGGGAGCTGTTTTTT.